The 10 T cell receptor beta chains in this list originate from one sample, sequenced in a study of response to subunit inactivated influenza vaccine. TCRdb used MiXCR to reprocess the RT-PCR reads, holding one entry per CDR3 protein. The table includes 490,000 or so distinct CDR3 sequences, approximately 7.7% detected once. The input for sequencing was PBMCs from blood, taken 23 months after vaccination. These receptors were obtained from a man between 50 and 69 years old who received an inactivated influenza vaccine.

This clonotype was seen more than once but under ten times. V and J are TRBV6-5 and TRBJ2-1; TRBD2 aligns across 14 bases. From germline, CDR1 is MNHEY and CDR2 SVGAGI. After removal of 3 bases from V and 3 bases from J, the junction contained 10 bases not matched to a gene. The CDR3 is 19 amino acids. CDR3: CASSYPGLAGEKGYNEQFF. The CDR3 DNA follows: TGTGCCAGCAGTTATCCGGGACTAGCGGGAGAAAAGGGCTACAATGAGCAGTTCTTC.

This clonotype has a handful of counts. The V gene is TRBV5-1, the J gene TRBJ1-5, with D uncertain. The V and J ends lost 0 bases and 7 bases respectively, with 8 bases between them. Per the germline V gene, CDR1 is SGHRS and CDR2 is YFSETQ. This CDR3 is built from 13 residues. The CDR3 protein is CASSLEVNQPQHF. CDR3 nucleotide sequence: TGCGCCAGCAGCTTGGAGGTGAACCAGCCCCAGCATTTT.

This clonotype was counted a few times. V and J are TRBV5-1 and TRBJ2-2; the D gene is possibly TRBD1 (5 bases). Germline V gene sequence: CDR1 SGHRS, CDR2 YFSETQ. This CDR3 contains 14 residues. V was trimmed by 2 bases and J by 7 bases, leaving 12 bases between them. The CDR3 protein is CASSFSGSNGELFF. The CDR3, as DNA: TGCGCCAGCAGCTTTTCAGGGTCGAACGGGGAGCTGTTTTTT.

A few counts support this clonotype. The J gene is TRBJ2-3, the V gene TRBV2; D unresolved. Between the trimmed V and J ends, which lost 2 bases and 4 bases, there was a span of 7 bases. This CDR3 is built from 13 residues. From germline, CDR1 is SNHLY and CDR2 FYNNEI. The CDR3 DNA sequence: TGTGCCAGCAGTGAATCTCTCCCAGATACGCAGTATTTT. This sequence encodes CASSESLPDTQYF.

CDR3 residues: CASSLAGQDSPLHF. CDR3 bases: TGCGCCAGCAGCTTGGCGGGACAGGATTCACCCCTCCACTTT. The chain uses TRBV5-1 and TRBJ1-6, with 8 bases lining up with TRBD1. The junction had 1 base not matched to a gene; V was cut back by 0 bases and J by 8 bases. Germline lookup yields CDR1 SGHRS and CDR2 YFSETQ. The CDR3 runs to 14 residues.

This sequence joins TRBV9 and TRBJ2-5; unclear D gene. This CDR3 is built from 14 residues. The ends were cut back, 0 bases at V and 4 bases at J, with 10 bases in the middle. The germline CDR1 and CDR2 sequences are SGDLS and YYNGEE. CDR3 nucleotide sequence: TGTGCCAGCAGCGTAGCCGATCACGTAGAGACCCAGTACTTC. It yields the protein CASSVADHVETQYF.

Ten or more counts support this clonotype. The gene calls are TRBV11-1 and TRBJ1-1; D unresolved. There are 15 residues in the CDR3. The V gene lost 2 bases and the J gene lost 1 base, with 11 bases spanning the gap. CDR1 is SGHAT and CDR2 is FQDESV in the germline V gene (reference sequence). CDR3: CASSLRGGTNTEAFF. The DNA for the CDR3 is TGTGCCAGCAGCTTACGCGGCGGAACGAACACTGAAGCTTTCTTT.

This clonotype was seen a few times. The chain couples TRBV5-1 to TRBJ2-5; D possibly corresponds to TRBD1 (6 bases). The CDR3 is 13 amino acids. V lost 4 bases and J lost 5, with 12 bases in between. Germline CDR1 and CDR2: SGHRS and YFSETQ. CDR3 amino acids: CASSQGHRETQYF. In nucleotides, the CDR3 is TGCGCCAGCAGCCAGGGACATCGGGAGACCCAGTACTTC.

This chain connects TRBV12-3 or TRBV12-4 to TRBJ2-3; 9 bases are a match to TRBD2. The CDR3 has 17 residues. The V gene end was trimmed by 2 bases and the J gene end by 6 bases; junction bases not matched to a gene: 12. The CDR3 spells CASSLYSSGVAMDTQYF. Written as DNA, the CDR3 is TGTGCCAGCAGTTTATATTCTAGCGGGGTGGCCATGGATACGCAGTATTTT.

This clonotype was counted a few times. The chain links TRBV9 to TRBJ2-2; TRBD2 aligns across 7 bases. Germline values: CDR1 SGDLS, CDR2 YYNGEE. V lost 4 bases, J lost 5 bases, and 5 bases stayed unmatched. The CDR3 loop spans 14 amino acids. DNA of the CDR3: TGTGCCAGCAGCCGGGAGGCTCCTACCGGGGAGCTGTTTTTT. Translation gives CASSREAPTGELFF.